The 8 T cell receptor beta chains below come from one sample, sequenced in a study of cytotoxic CD8 clonotypes in ibrutinib-treated CLL. The method was immunoSEQ multiplex PCR; TCRdb's version includes in-frame clones alone and lacks a portion of them. The data hold about 76,000 clones, with just over 85% observed a single time. The input for sequencing was PBMCs, taken before ibrutinib treatment. The source is a human donor with chronic lymphocytic leukemia.

This clone appeared once. The rearrangement links TRBV28 to TRBJ2-2; D perhaps matches TRBD2 (5 bases). The CDR3 has 18 amino acids. Trimming shortened V by 3 bases and J by 1 base, and 18 bases separated the two germline ends. The germline gives CDR1 MDHEN, CDR2 SYDVKM. This CDR3 reads CASSFPPQSAENTGELFF. In DNA, the CDR3 is TGTGCCAGCAGTTTTCCTCCTCAATCAGCGGAGAACACCGGGGAGCTGTTTTTT.

Concerning this clone itself: The junction departs from the called germline gene at one end, perhaps through a read error. Other DNA sequences from this sample encode an identical CDR3 as well. The chain is built from TRBV7-9 and TRBJ1-1; 11 bases are a match to TRBD1. The germline CDR1 and CDR2 sequences are SEHNR and FQNEAQ (reference sequence). The CDR3 length is 13 residues. The DNA of the CDR3 is TGTGCCAGCAGCGCAGCCGGGACAGGGGGTGCGGTCTTT. It translates to CASSAAGTGGAVF. The full variable domain, its missing parts supplied by reference TRBV7-9 and TRBJ1-1, is DTGVSQNPRHKITKRGQNVTFRCDPISEHNRLYWYRQTLGQGPEFLTYFQNEAQLEKSRLLSDRFSAERPKGSFSTLEIQRTEQGDSAMYLCASSAAGTGGAVFGQGTRLTVV.

The rearrangement joins TRBV5-6 to TRBJ2-7; D possibly corresponds to TRBD2 (5 bases). V lost 6 bases and J 2 bases, leaving 18 bases between the germline ends. The CDR3 length is 15 residues. Germline lookup yields CDR1 SGHDT and CDR2 YYEEEE. DNA for the CDR3: TGTGCCAGCACTACTCTACGGGAAAGCGCCTACGAGCAGTACTTC. Its translation: CASTTLRESAYEQYF.

V gene TRBV5-4 combines with J gene TRBJ2-5; 7 bases line up with TRBD2. This CDR3 region has 15 residues. Germline V gives CDR1 SGHNT, CDR2 YYREEE (reference sequence). The trim removed 6 bases at V and 5 bases at J, leaving 13 bases unmatched. The CDR3 DNA sequence: TGTGCCAGCAATGGCGGGGAGGGAGGCAGGGAGACCCAGTACTTC. As protein: CASNGGEGGRETQYF.

This clone turned up a few times. J is TRBJ1-2 and V is TRBV19; D possibly corresponds to TRBD1 (5 bases). Germline CDR1 is LNHDA and CDR2 is SQIVND (reference sequence). The CDR3 has 13 residues. V dropped 4 bases and J dropped 9 bases, with 15 bases sitting between them. DNA of the CDR3: TGTGCCAGTAGTAGCGGGACGGCGACAAGCTACACCTTC. It specifies CASSSGTATSYTF. Full variable domain (rest looked up from reference TRBV19 and TRBJ1-2): DGGITQSPKYLFRKEGQNVTLSCEQNLNHDAMYWYRQDPGQGLRLIYYSQIVNDFQKGDIAEGYSVSREKKESFPLTVTSAQKNPTAFYLCASSSGTATSYTFGSGTRLTVV.

On this clone itself: The same CDR3 also results from other DNA sequences found in this sample. The chain's CDR3 is CASSPDRTNEKLFF. In DNA, the CDR3 is TGTGCCAGCTCACCAGACAGAACGAATGAAAAACTGTTTTTT. The chain carries TRBV18 and TRBJ1-4, with D possibly matching TRBD1 (5 bases). V lost 2 bases, J lost 5 bases, and 9 bases lay in between. CDR3 size: 14 residues. CDR1 and CDR2 from the germline V gene are KGHSH and LQKENI.

J is TRBJ2-5 and V is TRBV7-3, with D perhaps matching TRBD2 (6 bases). V lost 0 bases and J lost 5, with 13 bases in between. The CDR3 has 15 amino acids. CDR1 is SGHTA and CDR2 is FQGTGA in the germline V gene. CDR3 region: CASSLTFRERETQYF. CDR3 coding DNA: TGTGCCAGCAGCTTAACGTTTCGGGAGCGGGAGACCCAGTACTTC.

The gene calls are TRBV27 and TRBJ2-6; D gene uncertain. This CDR3 has 16 amino acids. Trimming shortened V by 6 bases and J by 1 base, and 13 bases separated the two germline ends. Germline lookup yields CDR1 MNHEY and CDR2 SMNVEV (reference sequence). The CDR3 DNA sequence: TGTGCCAGCAGCCTCCTAGGGCGATCTGGGGCCAACGTCCTGACTTTC. This sequence encodes CASSLLGRSGANVLTF.